This T cell receptor (beta chain) emerged from a study of beta chain features in type 1 diabetes. Looking at the study overall: Healthy donors resembled patients in age, gender and cell yields.

Study outcomes and limitations: Unsettled here was the matter of whether HLA type influences TCRB rearrangement. The naive, central memory and Treg TCRB repertoires looked more alike in patients than they did in healthy donors. All four CD4+ subsets from Type 1 diabetes patients carried moderately but significantly shorter TCRB CDR3s. The cDNA sequencing approach could over-represent high-TCR-expressing cells.

The authors reverse transcribed all of the isolated RNA, so sequencing captured expressed TCRB transcripts. The table came from immunoSEQ multiplex PCR; TCRdb's copy has only in-frame clones and leaves some out. Of about 650,000 clones listed, roughly 12% are singletons. Note on this clone: Its specificity is unknown.

CDR3 length: 15 residues. Germline V gene lookup returns CDR1 ENHRY and CDR2 SYGVKD. V shed 1 base and J 3 bases; nucleotides not matched to a gene: 5. This clonotype originated in a man aged 25 to 40 with type 1 diabetes. The chain links TRBV10-3 to TRBJ2-7; 8 bases fit TRBD2. Sequences were obtained from naive CD4+ T cells from blood. For the CDR3, the DNA is TGTGCCATCAGTGAGTGGACTAGCCGGGACTACGAGCAGTACTTC. Protein: CAISEWTSRDYEQYF.